The 23 T cell receptor beta chains below all came from one sample that was sequenced in a study of lymphopenia after photon versus proton radiotherapy. TCRdb's copy holds only in-frame clones and misses some; the assay was immunoSEQ multiplex PCR. Altogether tens of thousands of clones are present, around 84% being singletons, with the ten largest covering about a tenth. The specimen was peripheral blood, collected from a patient treated with proton-based radiotherapy. These receptors originate from a woman aged 70 to 79 with pancreatic cancer. Some clones in this sample may be carry-over from other donors' samples.

This chain connects TRBV9 to TRBJ2-7, with TRBD2 identical over 16 bases. The CDR3 runs 17 residues. Germline CDR1 reads SGDLS; CDR2 reads YYNGEE. J lost 3 bases, V lost 4 bases, and 7 bases had no gene match. In DNA form, the CDR3 reads TGTGCCAGCAGCCCGGGACTAGCGGGAGGGCCGGACTACGAGCAGTACTTC. Translation gives CASSPGLAGGPDYEQYF.

The chain couples TRBV7-2 to TRBJ1-1, with a possible D match to TRBD1 (6 bases). CDR1 SGHTA and CDR2 FQGNSA come from the germline V gene. The CDR3 covers 12 residues. Deletions cut 5 bases from V and 6 bases from J, with 10 bases between. CDR3 in amino acids: CASSTGMAEAFF. CDR3 DNA sequence: TGTGCCAGCAGCACAGGGATGGCTGAAGCTTTCTTT.

The V gene is TRBV7-3, the J gene TRBJ2-1, with 8 bases lining up with TRBD1. The ends lost 5 bases at V and 6 bases at J; junction bases unmatched: 3. Germline-derived CDR1 and CDR2 are SGHTA and FQGTGA. This CDR3 spans 13 amino acids. The CDR3 DNA sequence: TGTGCCAGCAGCCTTGGACAGGGCAATGAGCAGTTCTTC. It codes for CASSLGQGNEQFF. Complete variable domain (other parts from reference TRBV7-3 and TRBJ2-1): GAGVSQTPSNKVTEKGKYVELRCDPISGHTALYWYRQSLGQGPEFLIYFQGTGAADDSGLPNDRFFAVRPEGSVSTLKIQRTERGDSAVYLCASSLGQGNEQFFGPGTRLTVL.

The chain combines TRBV28 with TRBJ2-5; weak D call: TRBD1 (7 bases). The J call could be wrong; TRBJ2-7 is a better fit for the DNA end. The germline V gene has CDR1 MDHEN and CDR2 SYDVKM. The CDR3 contains 15 residues. CDR3 sequence (DNA): TGTGCCAGCAGTCCTACAGGGGAGGCAACGAACGAGCAGTACTTC. This encodes CASSPTGEATNEQYF.

The gene calls are TRBV19 and TRBJ2-2, with D tentatively TRBD1 or TRBD2 (6 bases each). V was clipped by 7 bases and J by 0 bases, with 15 bases between them. CDR1 and CDR2 from the germline V gene are LNHDA and SQIVND (reference sequence). CDR3 size: 16 residues. CDR3 protein: CASTMGGSANTGELFF. CDR3 nucleotide sequence: TGTGCCAGTACCATGGGGGGCAGTGCGAACACCGGGGAGCTGTTTTTT. The full variable domain, its missing parts supplied by reference TRBV19 and TRBJ2-2, is DGGITQSPKYLFRKEGQNVTLSCEQNLNHDAMYWYRQDPGQGLRLIYYSQIVNDFQKGDIAEGYSVSREKKESFPLTVTSAQKNPTAFYLCASTMGGSANTGELFFGEGSRLTVL.

The V call is TRBV2, the J call TRBJ2-5, with 7 nucleotides matching TRBD1. The DNA end is more similar to TRBJ2-7, so the J call may be wrong. Germline CDR1 and CDR2: SNHLY and FYNNEI. CDR3 length: 14 residues. CDR3 in DNA: TGTGCCAGCAGTCCCCAGACAGGGTTGGGCGAGCAGTACTTC. This translates into CASSPQTGLGEQYF.

The chain is built from TRBV5-1 and TRBJ2-3, with D perhaps TRBD1 (5 bases). V lost 0 bases and J lost 4, with 9 bases in between. Germline values: CDR1 SGHRS, CDR2 YFSETQ. This CDR3 spans 14 amino acids. CDR3 loop: CASSLDGAPDTQYF. The CDR3 DNA sequence: TGCGCCAGCAGCTTGGATGGGGCCCCAGATACGCAGTATTTT.

The chain joins TRBV4-1 to TRBJ2-3; either TRBD1 or TRBD2 may supply D (5 bases each). The V gene's germline CDR1 is MGHRA and CDR2 YSYEKL. The V end was cut by 1 base, the J end by 4 bases, with 15 bases between. The CDR3 is made up of 16 amino acids. The chain's CDR3 is CASSQALAQGADTQYF. The CDR3 nucleotides are TGCGCCAGCAGCCAAGCACTGGCCCAGGGAGCAGATACGCAGTATTTT.

V gene TRBV11-2 combines with J gene TRBJ2-7; tentatively, D is TRBD2 (6 bases). CDR1 and CDR2 (germline): SGHAT, FQNNGV. The CDR3 has 13 amino acids. V lost 7 bases, J lost 4 bases, and 14 bases lay in between. The CDR3 sequence is CASTDRGSYEQYF. In nucleotides, the CDR3 is TGTGCCAGCACGGACCGGGGGTCTTACGAGCAGTACTTC.

The rearrangement joins TRBV29-1 to TRBJ2-7; TRBD1 aligns across 8 bases. The length of the CDR3 is 14 residues. Germline trimming cut 7 bases from V and 4 bases from J; bases unmatched to any gene: 12. The V gene's germline CDR1 is SQVTM and CDR2 ANQGSEA. The CDR3, as DNA: TGCAGCGGGAGGACAGGGTCCGGTAGTTACGAGCAGTACTTC. It encodes CSGRTGSGSYEQYF.

The rearrangement links TRBV5-4 to TRBJ1-1; D is ambiguous. Deletions cut 2 bases from V and 0 bases from J, with 8 bases between. Germline CDR1 is SGHNT and CDR2 is YYREEE (reference sequence). This CDR3 contains 14 residues. The CDR3: CASSLPGMNTEAFF. For the CDR3, the DNA is TGTGCCAGCAGCTTACCGGGGATGAACACTGAAGCTTTCTTT.

The J gene is TRBJ2-2, the V gene TRBV2, with unresolved D. From germline, CDR1 is SNHLY and CDR2 FYNNEI. The CDR3 has 14 residues. Trimming pared 3 bases from V and 5 bases from J, leaving 10 bases between. This CDR3 is CASSDSSLTGELFF. CDR3 in DNA: TGTGCCAGCAGTGACAGCAGTTTAACCGGGGAGCTGTTTTTT.

The chain couples TRBV28 to TRBJ1-4; D remains ambiguous. The ends were cut back, 8 bases at V and 5 bases at J, with 12 bases in the middle. The CDR3 sequence is 13 residues long. Germline V gene data show CDR1 as MDHEN and CDR2 as SYDVKM. The CDR3 region is CASWGILNEKLFF. The DNA of the CDR3 is TGTGCCAGCTGGGGAATACTAAATGAAAAACTGTTTTTT. Using reference TRBV28 and TRBJ1-4 for the parts outside the CDR3, the full variable domain is DVKVTQSSRYLVKRTGEKVFLECVQDMDHENMFWYRQDPGLGLRLIYFSYDVKMKEKGDIPEGYSVSREKKERFSLILESASTNQTSMYLCASWGILNEKLFFGSGTQLSVL.

The rearrangement uses TRBV19 and TRBJ1-1, with a tentative D call TRBD1 (5 bases). The CDR3 is made up of 14 amino acids. Trimming removed 5 bases at V and 0 bases at J, with 10 bases between. Looked up from germline, CDR1 is LNHDA and CDR2 is SQIVND (reference sequence). The CDR3 nucleotides are TGTGCCAGTAGTGACAGTGCAATGAACACTGAAGCTTTCTTT. Encoded protein: CASSDSAMNTEAFF.

The rearrangement uses TRBV19 and TRBJ2-7; 8 positions match TRBD1. V lost 5 bases to trimming and J lost 5 bases; unmatched junction nucleotides: 2. The CDR3 contains 12 residues. CDR1 and CDR2 from the germline V gene are LNHDA and SQIVND (reference sequence). The CDR3 sequence is CASSDRGNEQYF. The CDR3 bases are TGTGCCAGTAGTGACAGGGGCAACGAGCAGTACTTC.

This chain joins TRBV5-4 and TRBJ1-2; D might be TRBD1 (5 bases). Per germline, CDR1 SGHNT and CDR2 YYREEE (reference sequence). CDR3 length: 13 residues. V lost 0 bases and J 3 bases, leaving 6 bases between the germline ends. The CDR3 DNA follows: TGTGCCAGCAGCTTGGTACAGGACTATGGCTACACCTTC. Amino acids: CASSLVQDYGYTF.

This sequence joins TRBV6-9 and TRBJ1-2, with TRBD1 as a possible D gene (5 bases). CDR3 length equals 13 residues. Trimming removed 8 bases at V and 2 bases at J, with 12 bases between. The germline CDR1 and CDR2 sequences are MNHGY and SVAAGI. CDR3 amino acids: CASGTRRNYGYTF. DNA for the CDR3: TGTGCCAGCGGGACCCGGAGGAACTATGGCTACACCTTC.

The chain links TRBV7-2 to TRBJ2-2, with TRBD1 matching over 9 bases. Trimming at V came to 8 bases and at J to 5 bases, leaving 6 bases not matched to a gene. This CDR3 is built from 14 residues. Germline values: CDR1 SGHTA, CDR2 FQGNSA. The CDR3 reads CASRTQGATGELFF. Here the CDR3 DNA reads TGTGCCAGCCGAACACAGGGGGCGACCGGGGAGCTGTTTTTT. The complete variable domain, with remaining parts taken from reference TRBV7-2 and TRBJ2-2, reads GAGVSQSPSNKVTEKGKDVELRCDPISGHTALYWYRQSLGQGLEFLIYFQGNSAPDKSGLPSDRFSAERTGGSVSTLTIQRTQQEDSAVYLCASRTQGATGELFFGEGSRLTVL.

The V call is TRBV7-2, the J call TRBJ2-2; tentative D call: TRBD2 (5 bases). Trimming shortened V by 2 bases and J by 0 bases, and 10 bases separated the two germline ends. The CDR3 is 16 residues long. Germline CDR1 and CDR2: SGHTA and FQGNSA. CDR3 in amino acids: CASSLYSSSNTGELFF. For the CDR3, the DNA is TGTGCCAGCAGCTTATATTCTAGCTCGAACACCGGGGAGCTGTTTTTT.

V and J are TRBV5-4 and TRBJ2-7; 9 bases map to TRBD2. Germline V CDR1 and CDR2: SGHNT, YYREEE (reference sequence). The CDR3 totals 15 residues. The V segment lost 3 bases and the J segment 1 base; nucleotides outside the gene matches: 5. The CDR3 DNA sequence: TGTGCCAGCAGCTCCGGCGGGAGGGGATCCTACGAGCAGTACTTC. This encodes CASSSGGRGSYEQYF.

CDR3 nucleotides: TGTGCCAGCAGTCCGGTTACAGGGGACCCCTACGAGCAGTACTTC. It encodes CASSPVTGDPYEQYF. This rearrangement joins TRBV5-4 to TRBJ2-7; 7 bases line up with TRBD1. V lost 5 bases and J lost 2; bases outside the gene matches: 10. The CDR3 consists of 15 residues. Germline CDR1 and CDR2: SGHNT and YYREEE (reference sequence).

This chain links TRBV28 with TRBJ2-1; weak D call: TRBD2 (6 bases). This CDR3 spans 15 amino acids. Looked up from germline, CDR1 is MDHEN and CDR2 is SYDVKM. V gave up 7 bases and J gave up 5 bases, with 18 bases separating them. In DNA, the CDR3 is TGTGCCAGCACATCGCCGGGACTCTTGGACAATGAGCAGTTCTTC. This codes for CASTSPGLLDNEQFF.

V and J are TRBV6-5 and TRBJ2-7, with D tentatively TRBD1 (5 bases). Trimming removed 5 bases from V and 5 bases from J, with 13 bases in between. Per the germline V gene, CDR1 is MNHEY and CDR2 is SVGAGI. This CDR3 spans 13 amino acids. This chain's CDR3 is CASSPWGLDEQYF. CDR3 nucleotides: TGTGCCAGCAGTCCCTGGGGCTTGGACGAGCAGTACTTC.